The 15 T cell receptor beta chains presented below share a single source sample, sequenced in a study of response to subunit inactivated influenza vaccine. One entry per CDR3 protein, called by TCRdb with MiXCR from the RT-PCR reads. Seen here are roughly 790,000 distinct CDR3 sequences, roughly 20% observed once, and the top ten hold roughly 10%. This sample comprised PBMCs from blood, obtained 5 to 6 days after vaccination. These receptors were collected from a man in his fifties or sixties who received an inactivated influenza vaccine.

This clonotype was seen ten or more times. This chain links TRBV7-3 with TRBJ2-3; D is perhaps TRBD2 (6 bases). CDR3 length: 17 amino acids. The ends were cut back, 2 bases at V and 2 bases at J, with 17 bases in the middle. Germline CDR1 SGHTA, CDR2 FQGTGA. The CDR3 DNA reads TGTGCCAGCAGCTTACTCCCCCCGAGCGGGCCCACAGATACGCAGTATTTT. Translating gives CASSLLPPSGPTDTQYF.

This clonotype came up a few times. The chain couples TRBV6-5 to TRBJ2-7, with a tentative D call TRBD1 (6 bases). Germline values: CDR1 MNHEY, CDR2 SVGAGI. V shed 0 bases and J shed 5 bases, with 14 bases lying between them. The CDR3 loop spans 15 amino acids. The CDR3 DNA is TGTGCCAGCAGTTACTCGAGGGGGAGAAGAAACGAGCAGTACTTC. Encoded protein: CASSYSRGRRNEQYF.

This clonotype was detected only a few times. V usage is TRBV29-1 and J usage is TRBJ1-5; 8 bases agree with TRBD1. With 7 bases clipped from V and 6 bases from J, the junction kept 11 bases outside the gene matches. CDR1 is SQVTM and CDR2 is ANQGSEA in the germline V gene. The CDR3 length is 14 residues. The CDR3 protein is CSASLQGASQPQHF. CDR3 DNA: TGCAGCGCCTCCTTGCAGGGGGCGAGTCAGCCCCAGCATTTT.

This clonotype was recorded a few times. The rearrangement links TRBV9 to TRBJ2-4; the match to TRBD2 covers 15 bases. Germline V gene lookup returns CDR1 SGDLS and CDR2 YYNGEE. The CDR3 totals 18 residues. Trimming at V came to 3 bases and at J to 3 bases, leaving 7 bases not matched to a gene. DNA for the CDR3: TGTGCCAGCAGCGAAACTTGGACTAGCGGGGGGGACAAAAACATTCAGTACTTC. This translates into CASSETWTSGGDKNIQYF.

This chain joins TRBV18 and TRBJ2-6; maybe TRBD1 (6 bases). The CDR3 spans 15 residues. The germline gives CDR1 KGHSH, CDR2 LQKENI. The V gene lost 5 bases and the J gene lost 3 bases, with 11 bases spanning the gap. This CDR3 reads CASSATGLGANVLTF. The CDR3, as DNA: TGTGCCAGCTCAGCCACAGGGCTTGGGGCCAACGTCCTGACTTTC.

The J gene is TRBJ2-1, the V gene TRBV29-1, with D perhaps TRBD2 (5 bases). With 4 bases removed from V and 0 bases from J, the gap between germline ends came to 10 bases. This CDR3 is built from 14 residues. Germline-derived CDR1 and CDR2 are SQVTM and ANQGSEA. This chain's CDR3 is CSVGLGSSYNEQFF. The CDR3 DNA reads TGCAGCGTTGGCTTAGGGAGCTCCTACAATGAGCAGTTCTTC.

V gene TRBV6-2 or TRBV6-3 combines with J gene TRBJ1-2; 8 bases align to TRBD1. The V gene end was trimmed by 6 bases and the J gene end by 6 bases; junction bases not matched to a gene: 15. Germline V gene lookup returns CDR1 MNHEY and CDR2 SVGEGT. The CDR3 is 16 amino acids. CDR3 region: CASSSSDRGWRHGYTF. For the CDR3, the DNA is TGTGCCAGCAGCTCATCTGACAGGGGTTGGAGGCATGGCTACACCTTC.

V gene TRBV11-1 combines with J gene TRBJ2-7; 8 nucleotides align to TRBD2. The germline gives CDR1 SGHAT, CDR2 FQDESV (reference sequence). This CDR3 contains 15 residues. The trim removed 1 base at V and 3 bases at J, leaving 5 bases unmatched. The CDR3 reads CASSLEAGEGYEQYF. The CDR3 region has the DNA TGTGCCAGCAGCTTAGAAGCGGGAGAAGGCTACGAGCAGTACTTC.

The table lists this clonotype with many counts. The V and J genes are TRBV10-3 and TRBJ2-1; 13 bases map to TRBD2. This CDR3 region has 14 residues. Trimming removed 8 bases from V and 7 bases from J; junction bases left unmatched: 5. CDR1 and CDR2 from the germline V gene are ENHRY and SYGVKD. CDR3 amino acids: CAIRTSGGDNEQFF. CDR3 sequence (DNA): TGTGCCATCCGAACTAGCGGGGGGGATAATGAGCAGTTCTTC.

This clonotype has only a few counts. The chain carries TRBV30 and TRBJ1-6, with D hard to call. This CDR3 is built from 14 residues. Germline V gene sequence: CDR1 GTSNPN, CDR2 SVGIG (reference sequence). The ends were cut back, 8 bases at V and 6 bases at J, with 17 bases in the middle. CDR3 in amino acids: CAGRPESGNSPLHF. Written as DNA, the CDR3 is TGTGCCGGCCGGCCAGAGTCCGGTAATTCACCCCTCCACTTT. The whole variable domain, filled in from reference TRBV30 and TRBJ1-6, reads SQTIHQWPATLVQPVGSPLSLECTVEGTSNPNLYWYRQAAGRGLQLLFYSVGIGQISSEVPQNLSASRPQDRQFILSSKKLLLSDSGFYLCAGRPESGNSPLHFGNGTRLTVT.

A remark on this clonotype: Germline and junction disagree at one end, which may indicate a read error. The chain links TRBV7-2 to TRBJ2-7; D gene unclear. Germline CDR1 is SGHTA and CDR2 is FQGNSA. This CDR3 region has 16 residues. CDR3: CASSLAPTQSSYEQNF. In DNA, the CDR3 is TGTGCCAGCAGCTTAGCCCCGACTCAGAGCTCCTACGAGCAGAACTTC.

J is TRBJ2-7 and V is TRBV4-2; D call uncertain. V lost 0 bases and J lost 3, with 6 bases in between. From germline, CDR1 is LGHNA and CDR2 YNFKEQ. The CDR3 runs 13 residues. DNA of the CDR3: TGTGCCAGCAGCCAAGACGGGTTCTACGAGCAGTACTTC. Amino acids: CASSQDGFYEQYF.

The chain employs TRBV7-2 and TRBJ2-1; D may be TRBD2 (5 bases). The CDR3 contains 15 residues. Per the germline V gene, CDR1 is SGHTA and CDR2 is FQGNSA. With 1 base removed from V and 5 bases from J, the gap between germline ends came to 12 bases. This CDR3 is CASSLDPGWHNEQFF. The CDR3 bases are TGTGCCAGCAGCTTAGATCCGGGGTGGCACAATGAGCAGTTCTTC. Variable domain in full (rest from reference TRBV7-2 and TRBJ2-1): GAGVSQSPSNKVTEKGKDVELRCDPISGHTALYWYRQSLGQGLEFLIYFQGNSAPDKSGLPSDRFSAERTGGSVSTLTIQRTQQEDSAVYLCASSLDPGWHNEQFFGPGTRLTVL.

This clonotype was detected only a few times. V gene TRBV20-1 combines with J gene TRBJ2-3; TRBD2 matches 7 bases. V gave up 3 bases and J gave up 4 bases; unmatched junction bases: 10. CDR1 and CDR2 from the germline V gene are DFQATT and SNEGSKA (reference sequence). The CDR3 loop spans 15 amino acids. The CDR3 loop is CSASDEGTIADTQYF. In DNA, the CDR3 is TGCAGTGCTAGTGATGAGGGGACTATAGCAGATACGCAGTATTTT.

V is TRBV6-2 or TRBV6-3 and J is TRBJ2-3; TRBD1 matches at 9 bases. After removal of 7 bases from V and 7 bases from J, the junction contained 9 bases not matched to a gene. Germline V gene lookup returns CDR1 MNHEY and CDR2 SVGEGT. This CDR3 has 14 amino acids. The CDR3 loop reads CASKGDRAIHTQYF. CDR3 nucleotide sequence: TGTGCCAGCAAAGGGGACAGGGCCATCCATACGCAGTATTTT.